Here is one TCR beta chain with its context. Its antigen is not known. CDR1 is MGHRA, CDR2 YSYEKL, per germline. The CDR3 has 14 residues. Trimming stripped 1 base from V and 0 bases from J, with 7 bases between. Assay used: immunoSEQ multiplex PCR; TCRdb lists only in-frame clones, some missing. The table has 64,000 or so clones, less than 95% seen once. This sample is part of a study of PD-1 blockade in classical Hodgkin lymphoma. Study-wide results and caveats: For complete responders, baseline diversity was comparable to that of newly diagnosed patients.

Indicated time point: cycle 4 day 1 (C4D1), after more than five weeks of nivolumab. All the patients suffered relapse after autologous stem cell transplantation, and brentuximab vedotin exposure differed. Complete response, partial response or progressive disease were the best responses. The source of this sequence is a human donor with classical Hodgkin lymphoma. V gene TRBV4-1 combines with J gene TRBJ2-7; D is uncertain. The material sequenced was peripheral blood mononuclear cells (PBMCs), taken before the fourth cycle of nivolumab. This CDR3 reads CASSQVAGSYEQYF. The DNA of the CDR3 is TGCGCCAGCAGCCAAGTCGCAGGCTCCTACGAGCAGTACTTC.